The clone carrying this TCR beta chain appeared a few times. Its target is not known. The data belong to a study of beta chain features in type 1 diabetes. The CDR3 runs 15 residues. V dropped 3 bases and J dropped 4; count of bases not matched to a gene: 3. The germline V gene encodes CDR1 MNHEY and CDR2 SMNVEV (reference sequence). Whole-study findings and limits: The cDNA sequencing approach could over-represent high-TCR-expressing cells.

The entirety of the isolated RNA underwent reverse transcription, so expressed TCRB transcripts were sequenced. TCRdb keeps only in-frame clones here, not all; method: immunoSEQ multiplex PCR. The data hold 140,000 or so clones, with about a tenth observed a single time. Sequencing input: central memory CD4+ T cells from blood. The chain couples TRBV27 to TRBJ2-1, with TRBD2 matching over 10 bases. The sequence came from a man between 18 and 35 years old in good health. The CDR3 spells CASSFVTSGYNEQFF. The CDR3 region has the DNA TGTGCCAGCAGTTTTGTGACTAGCGGGTACAATGAGCAGTTCTTC.